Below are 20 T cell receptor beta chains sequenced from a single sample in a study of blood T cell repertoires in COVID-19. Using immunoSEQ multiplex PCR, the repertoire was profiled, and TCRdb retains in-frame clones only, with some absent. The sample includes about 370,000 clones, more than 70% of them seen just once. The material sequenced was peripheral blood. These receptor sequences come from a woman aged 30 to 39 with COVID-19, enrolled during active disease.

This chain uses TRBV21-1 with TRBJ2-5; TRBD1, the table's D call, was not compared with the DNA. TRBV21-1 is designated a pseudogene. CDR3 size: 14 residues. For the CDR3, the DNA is TGTGCCAGCAGCAAAGCTTCGCAGGGGGAGACCCAGTACTTC. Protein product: CASSKASQGETQYF.

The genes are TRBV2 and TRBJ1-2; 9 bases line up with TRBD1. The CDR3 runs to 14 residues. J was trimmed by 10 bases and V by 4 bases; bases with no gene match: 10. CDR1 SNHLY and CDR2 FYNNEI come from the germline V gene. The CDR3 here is CASSGRRDRADYTF. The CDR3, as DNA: TGTGCCAGCAGTGGCAGGAGGGACAGGGCGGACTACACCTTC.

CDR3 sequence reads: CASSLQGHAYGYTF. CDR3 in DNA: TGTGCCAGCAGTCTACAGGGTCACGCCTATGGCTACACCTTC. V is TRBV25-1 and J is TRBJ1-2; weak D call: TRBD1 (6 bases). V lost 5 bases, J lost 4 bases, and 14 bases lay in between. The CDR3 runs 14 residues. Germline-derived CDR1 and CDR2 are MGHDK and SYGVNS.

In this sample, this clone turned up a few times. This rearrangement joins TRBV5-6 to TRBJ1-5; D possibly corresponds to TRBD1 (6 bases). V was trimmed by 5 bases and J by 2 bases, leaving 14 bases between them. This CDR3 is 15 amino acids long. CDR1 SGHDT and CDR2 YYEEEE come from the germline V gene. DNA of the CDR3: TGTGCCAGCAGTTATTTACAGGGTGGCAATCAGCCCCAGCATTTT. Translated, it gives CASSYLQGGNQPQHF.

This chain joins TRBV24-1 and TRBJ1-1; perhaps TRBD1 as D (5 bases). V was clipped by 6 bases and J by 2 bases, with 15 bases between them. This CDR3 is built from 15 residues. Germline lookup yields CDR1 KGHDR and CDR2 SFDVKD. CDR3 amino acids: CATSSTDQGNTEAFF. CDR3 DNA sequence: TGTGCCACCAGTTCAACGGACCAGGGAAACACTGAAGCTTTCTTT.

In DNA, the CDR3 is TGTGCCAGTAGTCCCGGGGGGGGCTACGAGCAGTACGTC. Translation gives CASSPGGGYEQYV. This rearrangement joins TRBV19 to TRBJ2-7, with 8 bases that match TRBD2. From germline, CDR1 is LNHDA and CDR2 SQIVND (reference sequence). The V gene end was trimmed by 5 bases and the J gene end by 3 bases; junction bases not matched to a gene: 3. CDR3 length: 13 residues.

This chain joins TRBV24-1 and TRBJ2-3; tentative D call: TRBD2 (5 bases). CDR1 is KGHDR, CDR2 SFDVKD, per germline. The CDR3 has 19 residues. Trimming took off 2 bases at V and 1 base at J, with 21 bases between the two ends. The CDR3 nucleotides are TGTGCCACCAGTGATTGGGGTCGGGATAGCTTAGGCGGCACAGATACGCAGTATTTT. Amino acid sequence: CATSDWGRDSLGGTDTQYF.

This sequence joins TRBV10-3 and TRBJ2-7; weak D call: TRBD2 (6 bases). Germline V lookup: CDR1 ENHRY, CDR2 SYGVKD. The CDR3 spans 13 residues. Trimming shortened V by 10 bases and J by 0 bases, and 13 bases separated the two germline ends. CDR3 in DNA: TGTGCCACCGGGACTCCTAGCTCCTACGAGCAGTACTTC. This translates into CATGTPSSYEQYF.

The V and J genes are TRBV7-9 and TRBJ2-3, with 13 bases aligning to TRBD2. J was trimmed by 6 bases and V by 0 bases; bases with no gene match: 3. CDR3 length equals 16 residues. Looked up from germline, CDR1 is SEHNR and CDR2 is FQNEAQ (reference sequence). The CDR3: CASSLATSGGADTQYF. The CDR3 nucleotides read TGTGCCAGCAGCTTAGCTACTAGCGGGGGGGCGGATACGCAGTATTTT.

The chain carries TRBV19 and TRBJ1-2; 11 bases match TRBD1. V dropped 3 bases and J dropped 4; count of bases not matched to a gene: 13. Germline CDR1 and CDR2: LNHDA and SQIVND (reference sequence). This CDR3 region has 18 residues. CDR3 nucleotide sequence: TGTGCCAGTAGTATTCCTGGACAGGGGGCCTGGCCGGCCTATGGCTACACCTTC. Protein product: CASSIPGQGAWPAYGYTF. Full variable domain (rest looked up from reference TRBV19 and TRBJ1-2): DGGITQSPKYLFRKEGQNVTLSCEQNLNHDAMYWYRQDPGQGLRLIYYSQIVNDFQKGDIAEGYSVSREKKESFPLTVTSAQKNPTAFYLCASSIPGQGAWPAYGYTFGSGTRLTVV.

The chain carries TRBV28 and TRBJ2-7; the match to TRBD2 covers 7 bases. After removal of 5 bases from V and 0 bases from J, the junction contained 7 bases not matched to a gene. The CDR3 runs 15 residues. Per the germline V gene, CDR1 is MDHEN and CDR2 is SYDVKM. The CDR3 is CASSRAGRSSYEQYF. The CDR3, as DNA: TGTGCCAGCAGTCGAGCGGGAAGGAGCTCCTACGAGCAGTACTTC.

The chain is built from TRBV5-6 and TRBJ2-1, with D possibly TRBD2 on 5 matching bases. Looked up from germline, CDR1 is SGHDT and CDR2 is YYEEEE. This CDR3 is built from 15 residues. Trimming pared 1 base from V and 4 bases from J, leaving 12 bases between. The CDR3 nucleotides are TGTGCCAGCAGCTTGATGGGCCCGGGGTACAATGAGCAGTTCTTC. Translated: CASSLMGPGYNEQFF.

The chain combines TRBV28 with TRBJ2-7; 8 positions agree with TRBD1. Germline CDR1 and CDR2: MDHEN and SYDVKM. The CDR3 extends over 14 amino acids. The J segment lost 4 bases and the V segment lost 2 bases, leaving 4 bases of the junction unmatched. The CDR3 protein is CASSLGGQDYEQYF. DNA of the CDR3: TGTGCCAGCAGTTTAGGGGGACAGGATTACGAGCAGTACTTC.

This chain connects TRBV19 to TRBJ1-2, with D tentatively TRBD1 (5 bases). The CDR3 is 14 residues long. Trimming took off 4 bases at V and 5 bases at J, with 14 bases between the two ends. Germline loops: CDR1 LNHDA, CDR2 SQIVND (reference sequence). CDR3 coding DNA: TGTGCCAGTAGTAGCGGGACGGCTCCATATGGCTACACCTTC. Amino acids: CASSSGTAPYGYTF.

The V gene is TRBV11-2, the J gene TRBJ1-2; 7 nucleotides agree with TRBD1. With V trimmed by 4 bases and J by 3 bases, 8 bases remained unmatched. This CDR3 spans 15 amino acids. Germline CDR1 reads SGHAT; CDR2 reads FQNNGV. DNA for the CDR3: TGTGCCAGCAGCTCCACCTCAGGGGGTGACTATGGCTACACCTTC. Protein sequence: CASSSTSGGDYGYTF.

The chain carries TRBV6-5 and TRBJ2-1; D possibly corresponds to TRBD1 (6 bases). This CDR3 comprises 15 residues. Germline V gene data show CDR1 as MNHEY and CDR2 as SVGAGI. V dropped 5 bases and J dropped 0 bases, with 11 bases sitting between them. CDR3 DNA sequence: TGTGCCAGCAGTCGGGGACACGGCTCCTACAATGAGCAGTTCTTC. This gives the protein CASSRGHGSYNEQFF.

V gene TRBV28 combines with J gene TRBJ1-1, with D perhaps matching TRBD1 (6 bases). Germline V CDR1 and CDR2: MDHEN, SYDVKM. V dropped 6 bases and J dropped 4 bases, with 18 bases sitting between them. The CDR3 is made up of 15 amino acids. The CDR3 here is CASRHPGTIATEAFF. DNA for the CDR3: TGTGCCAGCAGGCACCCCGGGACAATAGCCACTGAAGCTTTCTTT.

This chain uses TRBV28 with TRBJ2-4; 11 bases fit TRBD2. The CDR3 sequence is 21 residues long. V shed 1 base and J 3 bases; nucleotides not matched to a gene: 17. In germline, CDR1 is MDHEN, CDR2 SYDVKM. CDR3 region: CASSLSLPSGGPGLGKNIQYF. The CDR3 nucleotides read TGTGCCAGCAGTTTATCCCTCCCTAGCGGGGGGCCGGGGTTGGGCAAAAACATTCAGTACTTC.

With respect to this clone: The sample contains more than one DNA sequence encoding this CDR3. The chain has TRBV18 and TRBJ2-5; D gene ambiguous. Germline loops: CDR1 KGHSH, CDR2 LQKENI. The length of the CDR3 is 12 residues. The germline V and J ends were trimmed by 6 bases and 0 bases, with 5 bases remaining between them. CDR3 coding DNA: TGTGCCAGCTCTCCGTACCAAGAGACCCAGTACTTC. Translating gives CASSPYQETQYF.

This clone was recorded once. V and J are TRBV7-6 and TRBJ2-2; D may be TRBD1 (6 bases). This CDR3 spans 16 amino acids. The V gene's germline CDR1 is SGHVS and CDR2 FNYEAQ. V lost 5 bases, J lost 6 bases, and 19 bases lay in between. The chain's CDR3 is CASSPTQGEVSGELFF. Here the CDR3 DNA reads TGTGCCAGCAGCCCGACACAGGGAGAGGTATCCGGGGAGCTGTTTTTT.